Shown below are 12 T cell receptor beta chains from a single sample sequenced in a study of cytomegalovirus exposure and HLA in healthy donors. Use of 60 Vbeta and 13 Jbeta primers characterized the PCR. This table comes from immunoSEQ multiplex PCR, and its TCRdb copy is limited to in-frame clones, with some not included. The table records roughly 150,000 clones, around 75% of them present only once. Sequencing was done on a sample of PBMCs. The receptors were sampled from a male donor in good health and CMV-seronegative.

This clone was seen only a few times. The CDR3 sequence is CASSPGTASYEQYF. The CDR3, as DNA: TGCGCCAGCAGCCCCGGGACAGCTTCCTACGAGCAGTACTTC. The chain joins TRBV5-1 to TRBJ2-7, with 7 nucleotides matching TRBD1. Germline loops: CDR1 SGHRS, CDR2 YFSETQ. This CDR3 contains 14 residues. Unmatched junction bases numbered 5, after V lost 4 bases and J lost 1 base.

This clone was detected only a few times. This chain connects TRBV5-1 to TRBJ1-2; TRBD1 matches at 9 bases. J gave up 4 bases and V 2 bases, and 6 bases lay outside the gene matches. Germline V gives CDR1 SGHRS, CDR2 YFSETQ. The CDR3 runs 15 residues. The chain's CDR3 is CASSFGGQGSYGYTF. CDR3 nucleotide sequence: TGCGCCAGCAGCTTTGGCGGACAGGGGAGCTATGGCTACACCTTC.

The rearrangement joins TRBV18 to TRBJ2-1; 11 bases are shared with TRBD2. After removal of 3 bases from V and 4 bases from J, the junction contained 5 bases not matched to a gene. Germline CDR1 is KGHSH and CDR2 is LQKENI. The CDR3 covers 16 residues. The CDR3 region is CASSPNLAGGYNEQFF. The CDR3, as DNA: TGTGCCAGCTCACCGAACCTAGCGGGGGGATACAATGAGCAGTTCTTC.

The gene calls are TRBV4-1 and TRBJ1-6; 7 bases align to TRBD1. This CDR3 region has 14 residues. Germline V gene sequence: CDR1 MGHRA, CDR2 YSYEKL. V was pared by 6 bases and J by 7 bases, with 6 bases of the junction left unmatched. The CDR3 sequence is CASRQTGTNSPLHF. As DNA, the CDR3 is TGCGCCAGCAGGCAGACAGGGACCAATTCACCCCTCCACTTT.

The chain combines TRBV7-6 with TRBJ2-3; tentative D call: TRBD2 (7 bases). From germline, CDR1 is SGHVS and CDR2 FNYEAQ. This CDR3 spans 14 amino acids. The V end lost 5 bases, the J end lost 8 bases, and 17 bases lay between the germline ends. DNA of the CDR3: TGTGCCAGCAGCCAGGACAGCGGGGTTGTTACGCAGTATTTT. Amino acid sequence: CASSQDSGVVTQYF.

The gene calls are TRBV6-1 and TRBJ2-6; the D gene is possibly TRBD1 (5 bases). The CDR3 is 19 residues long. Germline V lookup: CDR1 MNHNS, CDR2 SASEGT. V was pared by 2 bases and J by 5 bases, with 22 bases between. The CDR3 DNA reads TGTGCCAGCAGTGAAATGACAGATCGCCCAAGGTCCTGGGCCAACGTCCTGACTTTC. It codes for CASSEMTDRPRSWANVLTF.

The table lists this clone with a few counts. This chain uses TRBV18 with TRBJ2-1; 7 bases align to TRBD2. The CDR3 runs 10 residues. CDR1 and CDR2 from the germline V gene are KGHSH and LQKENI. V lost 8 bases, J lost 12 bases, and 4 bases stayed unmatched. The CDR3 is CASPGGGQFF. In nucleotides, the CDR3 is TGTGCCAGCCCGGGGGGAGGGCAGTTCTTC.

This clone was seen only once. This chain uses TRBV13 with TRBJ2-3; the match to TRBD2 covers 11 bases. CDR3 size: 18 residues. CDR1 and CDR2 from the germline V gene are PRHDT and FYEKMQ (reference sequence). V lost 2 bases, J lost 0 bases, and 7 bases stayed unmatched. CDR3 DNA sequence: TGTGCCAGCAGCTTACTACTAGCGGGGGCCTCTAGCACAGATACGCAGTATTTT. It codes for CASSLLLAGASSTDTQYF. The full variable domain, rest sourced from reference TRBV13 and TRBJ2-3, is AAGVIQSPRHLIKEKRETATLKCYPIPRHDTVYWYQQGPGQDPQFLISFYEKMQSDKGSIPDRFSAQQFSDYHSELNMSSLELGDSALYFCASSLLLAGASSTDTQYFGPGTRLTVL.

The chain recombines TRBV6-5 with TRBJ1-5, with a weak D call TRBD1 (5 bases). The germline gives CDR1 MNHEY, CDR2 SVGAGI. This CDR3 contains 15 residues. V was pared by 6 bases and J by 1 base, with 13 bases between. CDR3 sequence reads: CASSQSPGSNQPQHF. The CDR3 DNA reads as TGTGCCAGCAGCCAATCCCCAGGGAGCAATCAGCCCCAGCATTTT.

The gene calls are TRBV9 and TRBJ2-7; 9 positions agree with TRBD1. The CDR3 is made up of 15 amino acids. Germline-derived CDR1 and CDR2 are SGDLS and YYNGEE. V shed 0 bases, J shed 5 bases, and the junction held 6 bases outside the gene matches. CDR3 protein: CASSVGIGQGHEQYF. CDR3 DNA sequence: TGTGCCAGCAGCGTAGGGATTGGACAGGGGCACGAGCAGTACTTC.

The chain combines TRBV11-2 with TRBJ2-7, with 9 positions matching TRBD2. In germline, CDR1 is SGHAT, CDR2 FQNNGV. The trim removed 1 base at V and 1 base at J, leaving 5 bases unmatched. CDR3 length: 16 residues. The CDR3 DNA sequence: TGTGCCAGCAGCTTAGGAGCTAGCGGGGTTTCCTACGAGCAGTACTTC. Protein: CASSLGASGVSYEQYF.

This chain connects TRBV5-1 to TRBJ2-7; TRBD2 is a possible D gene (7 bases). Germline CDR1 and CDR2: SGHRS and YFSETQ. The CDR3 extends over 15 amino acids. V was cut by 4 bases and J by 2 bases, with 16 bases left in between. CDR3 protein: CASSVVAGAPYEQYF. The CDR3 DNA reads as TGCGCCAGCAGCGTCGTCGCGGGGGCCCCCTACGAGCAGTACTTC.